This is a list of T cell receptor beta chains from one sample in a study of blood T cell repertoires in COVID-19. Profiled with immunoSEQ multiplex PCR; TCRdb holds only in-frame clones, not every one. The top ten hold less than 2% of the sample, which has 440,000 or so clones, about 89% seen once. Sequencing was done on a sample of peripheral blood. The receptors were sampled from a woman in her thirties or forties with COVID-19, enrolled during active disease. CDR3s include the opening cysteine and the closing phenylalanine or tryptophan. A D gene is named only where the DNA matches it firmly. Part of the rows lack a size; the others show once, few, many or a class for expanded clones.

v_call	j_call	clone_size	d_call	cdr3_aa	cdr3_nt
TRBV2	TRBJ2-3	NA	TRBD2	CASSAAGTSGSTDTQYF	TGTGCCAGCAGTGCGGCCGGGACTAGCGGTAGCACAGATACGCAGTATTTT
TRBV6-4	TRBJ1-1	NA	NA	CASSDRHRRPAFF	TGTGCCAGCAGTGACAGACACAGAAGGCCAGCTTTCTTT
TRBV4-1	TRBJ1-6	NA	TRBD1	CASSQVTGGSWNSPLHF	TGCGCCAGCAGCCAGGTGACAGGGGGCTCTTGGAATTCACCCCTCCACTTT
TRBV10-3	TRBJ2-7	NA	NA	CAISEWAAREQYF	TGTGCCATCAGTGAGTGGGCCGCCCGCGAGCAGTACTTC
TRBV3-1/TRBV3-2	TRBJ1-1	many	TRBD1	CASSQVGQGREAFF	TGTGCCAGCAGCCAAGTCGGACAGGGTAGGGAAGCTTTCTTT
TRBV10-3	TRBJ1-2	NA	NA	CAINPRGRENYGYTF	TGTGCCATCAACCCTCGGGGTAGGGAAAACTATGGCTACACCTTC
TRBV30	TRBJ1-2	NA	NA	CAWIMGGTYTF	TGTGCCTGGATAATGGGGGGGACCTACACCTTC
TRBV30	TRBJ2-7	NA	NA	CAWSVAAGRNEQYF	TGTGCCTGGAGTGTAGCGGCAGGGAGGAACGAGCAGTACTTC
TRBV9	TRBJ2-1	NA	TRBD2	CASSVEPSGGLNEQFF	TGTGCCAGCAGCGTAGAGCCTAGCGGAGGCCTCAATGAGCAGTTCTTC
TRBV5-4	TRBJ1-3	NA	NA	CASSLRQATSGNTIYF	TGTGCCAGCAGCTTGAGGCAGGCCACCTCTGGAAACACCATATATTTT
TRBV4-3	TRBJ2-3	NA	TRBD1	CASSPGGYTDTQYF	TGCGCCAGCAGCCCAGGGGGCTACACAGATACGCAGTATTTT
TRBV28	TRBJ1-6	once	TRBD1	CASSLTGAYNSPLHF	TGTGCCAGCAGTTTGACAGGGGCTTATAATTCACCCCTCCACTTT
TRBV11-3	TRBJ2-2	NA	NA	CASSLVPSAGELFF	TGTGCCAGCAGCTTAGTCCCCTCCGCCGGGGAGCTGTTTTTT
TRBV9	TRBJ2-7	NA	TRBD1	CASSVAPGTGGEQYF	TGTGCCAGCAGCGTAGCTCCCGGGACAGGGGGCGAGCAGTACTTC
TRBV27	TRBJ2-2	few	TRBD1	CASSVGTGGGELFF	TGTGCCAGCAGTGTTGGGACAGGGGGCGGGGAGCTGTTTTTT
TRBV5-1	TRBJ2-7	NA	TRBD1	CASSPRAGTGVYEQYF	TGCGCCAGCAGCCCCCGTGCCGGGACAGGGGTATACGAGCAGTACTTC
TRBV6-1	TRBJ2-3	NA	TRBD2	CASSARTPFSAGGEGTQYF	TGTGCCAGCAGTGCTCGGACCCCATTTTCGGCGGGGGGGGAGGGTACGCAGTATTTT
TRBV5-8	TRBJ2-7	NA	NA	CASSYSLNEQYF	TGTGCCAGCAGCTACTCACTGAACGAGCAGTACTTC
TRBV11-2	TRBJ1-2	NA	NA	CASSPRLLYGYTF	TGTGCCAGCAGCCCCCGACTGCTCTATGGCTACACCTTC
TRBV12-3/TRBV12-4	TRBJ1-2	NA	NA	CASSLGQRTGYTF	TGTGCCAGCAGTTTAGGGCAGCGAACGGGCTACACCTTC
TRBV7-3	TRBJ2-3	NA	TRBD2	CASSLSASGRTDTQYF	TGTGCCAGCAGCTTATCGGCTAGCGGGAGGACAGATACGCAGTATTTT
TRBV9	TRBJ1-2	once	TRBD1	CASSPLTGLTSYTF	TGTGCCAGCAGCCCCCTGACAGGGCTTACTAGCTACACCTTC
TRBV20-1	TRBJ1-1	few	NA	CSASTIPGDGNTEAFF	TGCAGTGCTAGTACTATTCCAGGGGACGGCAACACTGAAGCTTTCTTT
TRBV25-1	TRBJ1-6	NA	NA	CASSESAGRVFWALHF	TGTGCCAGCAGTGAATCGGCGGGACGGGTCTTTTGGGCCCTCCACTTT
TRBV11-1	TRBJ2-7	NA	TRBD2	CASSPLPSGTYEQYF	TGTGCCAGCAGCCCGCTACCTAGCGGAACCTACGAGCAGTACTTC
TRBV11-2	TRBJ1-2	NA	NA	CASSTRRAAEYGYTF	TGTGCCAGCAGCACGCGGCGGGCTGCCGAGTATGGCTACACCTTC
TRBV7-3	TRBJ2-7	NA	NA	CASSPGSGYEQYF	TGTGCCAGCAGCCCGGGGAGTGGCTACGAGCAGTACTTC
TRBV30	TRBJ1-6	NA	TRBD1	CAWSSGQVSVSPLHF	TGTGCCTGGAGTTCCGGACAGGTGTCAGTTTCACCCCTCCACTTT
TRBV14	TRBJ2-3	NA	NA	CASRSSATRFPDTQYF	TGTGCCAGCAGAAGCAGCGCGACTAGATTCCCGGATACGCAGTATTTT
TRBV5-1	TRBJ2-7	NA	NA	CASSFSAGTYEQYF	TGCGCCAGCAGCTTCTCAGCGGGTACCTACGAGCAGTACTTC
TRBV5-1	TRBJ1-4	NA	TRBD1	CASSLGDRINEKLFF	TGCGCCAGCAGCTTGGGGGACAGGATTAATGAAAAACTGTTTTTT
TRBV7-2	TRBJ1-1	NA	TRBD1	CASSVWTGGGHTEAFF	TGTGCCAGCAGCGTTTGGACAGGGGGCGGGCACACTGAAGCTTTCTTT
TRBV6-5	TRBJ1-6	once	NA	CASSYGTIRSPLHF	TGTGCCAGCAGTTACGGGACAATTAGGTCACCCCTCCACTTT
TRBV15	TRBJ1-5	NA	NA	CATRQVNQPQHF	TGTGCCACCAGGCAGGTCAATCAGCCCCAGCATTTT
TRBV30	TRBJ2-5	NA	NA	CAWGLEGVGETQYF	TGTGCCTGGGGGTTAGAGGGGGTCGGGGAGACCCAGTACTTC
TRBV28	TRBJ2-2	NA	TRBD1	CASSLWTGGSTGELFF	TGTGCCAGCAGTTTATGGACAGGGGGCAGCACCGGGGAGCTGTTTTTT
TRBV18	TRBJ1-3	NA	NA	CASSPDGVDTIYF	TGTGCCAGCTCACCAGACGGGGTGGACACCATATATTTT
TRBV27	TRBJ1-1	NA	TRBD1	CASSFATGSEPRYTEAFF	TGTGCCAGCAGTTTCGCGACAGGGTCCGAACCTAGGTACACTGAAGCTTTCTTT
TRBV18	TRBJ1-1	NA	NA	CASSLPDSYTEAFF	TGTGCCAGCTCACTTCCGGACAGCTACACTGAAGCTTTCTTT
TRBV19	TRBJ2-1	once	NA	CASSIGRSEREQFF	TGTGCCAGTAGTATAGGACGGTCGGAGCGGGAGCAGTTCTTC
TRBV6-2/TRBV6-3	TRBJ2-7	NA	TRBD1	CASSYAPRQGPFYEQYF	TGTGCCAGCAGTTACGCCCCTAGACAGGGCCCCTTCTACGAGCAGTACTTC
TRBV19	TRBJ1-1	NA	NA	CASTSGHRNTEAFF	TGTGCCAGTACCTCGGGACATCGGAACACTGAAGCTTTCTTT
TRBV7-3	TRBJ1-1	NA	TRBD1	CASSPDRRGHTEAFF	TGTGCCAGCAGCCCAGACCGAAGGGGGCACACTGAAGCTTTCTTT
TRBV4-3	TRBJ2-2	NA	NA	CASSPIGTGELFF	TGCGCCAGCAGCCCCATCGGCACCGGGGAGCTGTTTTTT
TRBV6-5	TRBJ2-7	NA	TRBD2	CASSPRGGGYEQYF	TGTGCCAGCAGCCCGCGGGGCGGGGGGTACGAGCAGTACTTC
TRBV7-6	TRBJ2-1	NA	TRBD1	CASSSWDRPGGEQFF	TGTGCCAGCAGCTCCTGGGACAGACCAGGGGGTGAGCAGTTCTTC